What follows are 27 T cell receptor beta chains derived from one specimen sequenced in a study of shared clonotypes between healthy human individuals. The data were produced by immunoSEQ multiplex PCR, yet TCRdb's version contains in-frame clones alone and is incomplete. The sample shows 500,000 to 650,000 clones, around 78% of them seen only once. The sample consisted of PBMCs. These receptors were collected from a woman aged 35 to 49 in good health. Some clones in this sample may be carry-over from other donors' samples.

V is TRBV2 and J is TRBJ2-3; D may be TRBD1 or TRBD2 (5 bases each). The CDR3 is 11 amino acids. The germline CDR1 and CDR2 sequences are SNHLY and FYNNEI. Trimming took off 10 bases at V and 2 bases at J, with 7 bases between the two ends. The CDR3 DNA sequence: TGTGCCACGGGGACCACAGATACGCAGTATTTT. This sequence encodes CATGTTDTQYF.

The gene calls are TRBV4-2 and TRBJ1-5, with a tentative D call TRBD1 (6 bases). This CDR3 region has 17 residues. V was cut by 0 bases and J by 7 bases, with 19 bases left in between. The V gene's germline CDR1 is LGHNA and CDR2 YNFKEQ. The CDR3 DNA is TGTGCCAGCAGCCAAGATCTAGGGGGGGGGAAGATCCAGCCCCAGCATTTT. It encodes CASSQDLGGGKIQPQHF.

V usage is TRBV10-2 and J usage is TRBJ2-7; TRBD1 aligns across 7 bases. The CDR3 length is 15 residues. From germline, CDR1 is WSHSY and CDR2 SAAADI. The trim removed 2 bases at V and 0 bases at J, leaving 4 bases unmatched. CDR3 nucleotides: TGCGCCAGCAGTGAGCTGGGACAGAGCTCCTACGAGCAGTACTTC. It encodes CASSELGQSSYEQYF.

This clone showed up just once. This chain uses TRBV28 with TRBJ2-7; 8 positions match TRBD1. This CDR3 is built from 14 residues. The J segment lost 5 bases and the V segment lost 6 bases, leaving 9 bases of the junction unmatched. CDR1 is MDHEN, CDR2 SYDVKM, per germline. CDR3 in DNA: TGTGCCAGCAGCTCCGGACAGGGTTTTGACGAGCAGTACTTC. Translating gives CASSSGQGFDEQYF.

The chain couples TRBV9 to TRBJ1-4; 10 nucleotides match TRBD1. J gave up 7 bases and V 0 bases, and 3 bases lay outside the gene matches. CDR1 and CDR2 from the germline V gene are SGDLS and YYNGEE. This CDR3 comprises 15 residues. The CDR3 protein is CASSVGQGAGEKLFF. As DNA, the CDR3 is TGTGCCAGCAGCGTAGGACAGGGGGCCGGTGAAAAACTGTTTTTT. Full variable domain (outside the CDR3, taken from reference TRBV9 and TRBJ1-4): DSGVTQTPKHLITATGQRVTLRCSPRSGDLSVYWYQQSLDQGLQFLIQYYNGEERAKGNILERFSAQQFPDLHSELNLSSLELGDSALYFCASSVGQGAGEKLFFGSGTQLSVL.

The chain couples TRBV11-2 to TRBJ1-1; D perhaps matches TRBD1 (5 bases). Germline CDR1 reads SGHAT; CDR2 reads FQNNGV. The CDR3 is made up of 17 amino acids. With 0 bases removed from V and 0 bases from J, the gap between germline ends came to 14 bases. CDR3 amino acids: CASSLEGAASMNTEAFF. Here the CDR3 DNA reads TGTGCCAGCAGCTTAGAAGGGGCCGCCTCCATGAACACTGAAGCTTTCTTT.

The chain is built from TRBV7-2 and TRBJ2-1; 12 positions match TRBD2. V lost 5 bases and J lost 3; bases outside the gene matches: 5. The germline gives CDR1 SGHTA, CDR2 FQGNSA. The CDR3 has 16 amino acids. CDR3 region: CASSLLAGGFYNEQFF. The CDR3 DNA is TGTGCCAGCAGCCTTCTAGCGGGAGGGTTCTACAATGAGCAGTTCTTC.

The rearrangement links TRBV15 to TRBJ2-7; 10 nucleotides align to TRBD2. V gave up 0 bases and J gave up 3 bases; unmatched junction bases: 8. The CDR3 is made up of 17 amino acids. Germline V gene data show CDR1 as LNHNV and CDR2 as YYDKDF (reference sequence). The CDR3 is CATSRDVELAGYYEQYF. In DNA, the CDR3 is TGTGCCACCAGCAGAGATGTCGAACTAGCGGGGTACTACGAGCAGTACTTC.

CDR3: CASPEAEGHQETQYF. As DNA, the CDR3 is TGTGCCAGCCCCGAAGCGGAGGGCCACCAAGAGACCCAGTACTTC. This chain joins TRBV2 and TRBJ2-5, with D perhaps TRBD2 (6 bases). V lost 8 bases, J lost 0 bases, and 16 bases lay in between. Germline V gene lookup returns CDR1 SNHLY and CDR2 FYNNEI. The CDR3 loop spans 15 amino acids. Variable domain in full (rest from reference TRBV2 and TRBJ2-5): EPEVTQTPSHQVTQMGQEVILRCVPISNHLYFYWYRQILGQKVEFLVSFYNNEISEKSEIFDDQFSVERPDGSNFTLKIRSTKLEDSAMYFCASPEAEGHQETQYFGPGTRLLVL.

V gene TRBV5-1 combines with J gene TRBJ2-3; perhaps TRBD1 as D (5 bases). The CDR3 loop spans 15 amino acids. CDR1 SGHRS and CDR2 YFSETQ come from the germline V gene. V lost 0 bases and J lost 3, with 11 bases in between. CDR3 in DNA: TGCGCCAGCAGCTTGGACCAGGGTAAAACAGATACGCAGTATTTT. This codes for CASSLDQGKTDTQYF. The whole variable domain, remainder taken from reference TRBV5-1 and TRBJ2-3, is KAGVTQTPRYLIKTRGQQVTLSCSPISGHRSVSWYQQTPGQGLQFLFEYFSETQRNKGNFPGRFSGRQFSNSRSEMNVSTLELGDSALYLCASSLDQGKTDTQYFGPGTRLTVL.

The chain is built from TRBV7-3 and TRBJ2-1; TRBD2 matches 12 bases. Trimming took 3 bases from V and 6 from J; bases not matched to a gene: 0. Germline lookup yields CDR1 SGHTA and CDR2 FQGTGA. The CDR3 extends over 14 amino acids. The CDR3 here is CASSLTSGSNEQFF. DNA for the CDR3: TGTGCCAGCAGCTTGACTAGCGGGAGCAATGAGCAGTTCTTC.

J is TRBJ2-7 and V is TRBV2; D gene uncertain. Germline V gene data show CDR1 as SNHLY and CDR2 as FYNNEI. The CDR3 sequence is 14 residues long. Between the trimmed V and J ends, which lost 5 bases and 7 bases, there was a span of 18 bases. The CDR3 loop is CASSRTEAATEQYF. In DNA form, the CDR3 reads TGTGCCAGCAGTCGGACCGAGGCCGCTACGGAGCAGTACTTC.

This clone has just one count. The V call is TRBV5-1, the J call TRBJ2-3; the match to TRBD1 covers 9 bases. V was pared by 4 bases and J by 4 bases, with 7 bases of the junction left unmatched. This CDR3 region has 15 residues. In germline, CDR1 is SGHRS, CDR2 YFSETQ. CDR3 sequence (DNA): TGCGCCAGCAGCCCACGGACAGGGGTGCCAGATACGCAGTATTTT. Its translation is CASSPRTGVPDTQYF.

This clone was seen more than once but under ten times. This chain uses TRBV7-2 with TRBJ1-1; unclear D gene. V dropped 3 bases and J dropped 0 bases, with 11 bases sitting between them. From germline, CDR1 is SGHTA and CDR2 FQGNSA. The CDR3 covers 15 residues. CDR3 in amino acids: CASSFGVALNTEAFF. The CDR3 nucleotides are TGTGCCAGCAGCTTCGGGGTAGCTCTGAACACTGAAGCTTTCTTT.

The CDR3 DNA follows: TGTGCCAGCAGCTTATTCGGGGAGAGCACAGATACGCAGTATTTT. This codes for CASSLFGESTDTQYF. This chain uses TRBV7-9 with TRBJ2-3; a possible D gene is TRBD2 (5 bases). This CDR3 is 15 amino acids long. Deletions cut 2 bases from V and 0 bases from J, with 9 bases between. Germline-derived CDR1 and CDR2 are SEHNR and FQNEAQ (reference sequence). The whole variable domain, remainder taken from reference TRBV7-9 and TRBJ2-3, is DTGVSQNPRHKITKRGQNVTFRCDPISEHNRLYWYRQTLGQGPEFLTYFQNEAQLEKSRLLSDRFSAERPKGSFSTLEIQRTEQGDSAMYLCASSLFGESTDTQYFGPGTRLTVL.

This clone showed up many times. This rearrangement joins TRBV7-3 to TRBJ2-1; 8 bases match TRBD2. V was clipped by 5 bases and J by 7 bases; unmatched bases: 13. Germline values: CDR1 SGHTA, CDR2 FQGTGA. The CDR3 has 16 residues. For the CDR3, the DNA is TGTGCCAGCAGCCCCTCGGGACTAGGCGGACAGAATGAGCAGTTCTTC. This codes for CASSPSGLGGQNEQFF.

This clone occurred once. The chain recombines TRBV6-5 with TRBJ1-4; tentatively, D is TRBD1 (6 bases). The CDR3 totals 15 residues. CDR1 and CDR2 from the germline V gene are MNHEY and SVGAGI. V gave up 2 bases and J gave up 5 bases, with 12 bases separating them. The CDR3 nucleotides are TGTGCCAGCAGTTACCGGGGGGCTCAGAATGAAAAACTGTTTTTT. Protein: CASSYRGAQNEKLFF.

The V and J genes are TRBV9 and TRBJ2-3; D perhaps matches TRBD1 (6 bases). This CDR3 has 19 residues. Germline CDR1 reads SGDLS; CDR2 reads YYNGEE. The germline V and J ends were trimmed by 0 bases and 0 bases, with 20 bases remaining between them. The CDR3 sequence is CASSVGGWGLAHSTDTQYF. The CDR3 nucleotides read TGTGCCAGCAGCGTAGGGGGTTGGGGGCTAGCTCACAGCACAGATACGCAGTATTTT. Based on the CDR3 plus reference TRBV9 and TRBJ2-3, the full variable domain is DSGVTQTPKHLITATGQRVTLRCSPRSGDLSVYWYQQSLDQGLQFLIQYYNGEERAKGNILERFSAQQFPDLHSELNLSSLELGDSALYFCASSVGGWGLAHSTDTQYFGPGTRLTVL.

The CDR3 nucleotides are TGCGCCAGCAGCCAAGCCCCCGGGACAGGGGACGAGCAGTACTTC. As protein: CASSQAPGTGDEQYF. The chain has TRBV4-3 and TRBJ2-7; 10 bases map to TRBD1. Unmatched junction bases numbered 5, after V lost 1 base and J lost 5 bases. Germline V gene lookup returns CDR1 LGHNA and CDR2 YSLEER. The CDR3 consists of 15 residues.

The chain carries TRBV7-3 and TRBJ2-7, with a possible D match to TRBD1 (6 bases). The CDR3 has 15 amino acids. The V gene lost 4 bases and the J gene lost 0 bases, with 13 bases spanning the gap. Germline CDR1 SGHTA, CDR2 FQGTGA. In DNA form, the CDR3 reads TGTGCCAGCAGCTCGACAGGCCAGAGCTCCTACGAGCAGTACTTC. It translates to CASSSTGQSSYEQYF.

This chain joins TRBV7-7 and TRBJ2-1, with 13 bases identical to TRBD2. In germline, CDR1 is SSHAT, CDR2 FNYEAQ (reference sequence). V lost 5 bases, J lost 10 bases, and 8 bases stayed unmatched. The length of the CDR3 is 15 residues. DNA of the CDR3: TGTGCCAGCAGCCAACTAGCGGGAGGGCCTGACGAGCAGTTCTTC. Its protein is CASSQLAGGPDEQFF.

This clone appeared a single time. The J gene is TRBJ2-7, the V gene TRBV6-5, with D uncertain. Germline assignment: CDR1 MNHEY and CDR2 SVGAGI. V gave up 6 bases and J gave up 4 bases, with 19 bases separating them. This CDR3 contains 15 residues. CDR3 loop: CASSLRVGSFYEQYF. The CDR3 DNA follows: TGTGCCAGCAGCCTTAGGGTCGGCTCCTTTTACGAGCAGTACTTC.

The chain has TRBV5-1 and TRBJ1-1; D perhaps matches TRBD1 (5 bases). The length of the CDR3 is 15 residues. Trimming stripped 0 bases from V and 4 bases from J, with 13 bases between. CDR1 and CDR2 from the germline V gene are SGHRS and YFSETQ. DNA for the CDR3: TGCGCCAGCAGCTTGGACAGCCGAAGGGGCACTGAAGCTTTCTTT. Its translation: CASSLDSRRGTEAFF.

This chain uses TRBV10-3 with TRBJ2-1; 8 nucleotides agree with TRBD2. The CDR3 loop spans 11 amino acids. The germline CDR1 and CDR2 sequences are ENHRY and SYGVKD. Trimming at V came to 10 bases and at J to 7 bases, leaving 3 bases not matched to a gene. CDR3 in DNA: TGTGCCACCCAGCGGGAGAATGAGCAGTTCTTC. It yields the protein CATQRENEQFF.

This clone was found once. The chain combines TRBV6-4 with TRBJ2-3; 7 bases fit TRBD1. Germline V gene lookup returns CDR1 MRHNA and CDR2 SNTAGT. The V gene end was trimmed by 2 bases and the J gene end by 6 bases; junction bases not matched to a gene: 14. The CDR3 has 17 amino acids. The CDR3 DNA is TGTGCCAGCAGTGACGCGAGAGCGGATGAGGGGGCGGATACGCAGTATTTT. As protein: CASSDARADEGADTQYF.

The chain is built from TRBV4-3 and TRBJ2-7, with D perhaps being TRBD1 or TRBD2 (5 bases each). The V gene's germline CDR1 is LGHNA and CDR2 YSLEER. The ends were cut back, 0 bases at V and 3 bases at J, with 9 bases in the middle. The CDR3 loop spans 14 amino acids. In DNA form, the CDR3 reads TGCGCCAGCAGCCAAGAGTGGGGGTACTACGAGCAGTACTTC. Translating it yields CASSQEWGYYEQYF.

CDR3 coding DNA: TGTGCCAGCAGTGATACCTTGATCACAGATACGCAGTATTTT. Protein sequence: CASSDTLITDTQYF. This rearrangement joins TRBV2 to TRBJ2-3; D is unresolved. This CDR3 has 14 residues. V lost 3 bases, J lost 2 bases, and 9 bases lay in between. The germline gives CDR1 SNHLY, CDR2 FYNNEI.